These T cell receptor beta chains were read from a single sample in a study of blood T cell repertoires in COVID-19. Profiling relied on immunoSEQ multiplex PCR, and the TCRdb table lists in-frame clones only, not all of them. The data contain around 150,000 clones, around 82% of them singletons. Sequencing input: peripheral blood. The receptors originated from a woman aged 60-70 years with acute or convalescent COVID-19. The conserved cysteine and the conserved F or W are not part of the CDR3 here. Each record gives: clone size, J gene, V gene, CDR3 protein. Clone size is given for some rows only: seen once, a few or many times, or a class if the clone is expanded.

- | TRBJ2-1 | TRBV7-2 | ASSLKAGARNEQF
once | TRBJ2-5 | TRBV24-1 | ATSVGQGQETQY
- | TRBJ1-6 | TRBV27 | ASSIGTAAYSPLH
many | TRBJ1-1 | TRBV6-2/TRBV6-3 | ASSLQGIYTEAF
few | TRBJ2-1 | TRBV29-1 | SVADLLYNEQF
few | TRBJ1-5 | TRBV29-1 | SVGPNVDSQGEADQPQH
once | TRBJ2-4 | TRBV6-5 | ASRAGVDQNIQY
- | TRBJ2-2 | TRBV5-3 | ARRLGQGSTGELF
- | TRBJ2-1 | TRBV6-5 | ASIRVPRYNEQF
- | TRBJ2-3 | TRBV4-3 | ASSQDRGGYTDTQY
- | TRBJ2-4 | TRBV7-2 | ASSLERLAKNIQY
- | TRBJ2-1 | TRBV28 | ASSLPLYEQF
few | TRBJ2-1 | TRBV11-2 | ASRRLGKGLEDEQF
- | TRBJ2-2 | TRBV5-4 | ASSPGTGLANTGELF
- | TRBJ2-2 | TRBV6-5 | ASSYSNRGHTGELF
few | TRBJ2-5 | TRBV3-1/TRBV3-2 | ASSQLRETQY
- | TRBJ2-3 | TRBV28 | ASSLGLAGGGDTQY
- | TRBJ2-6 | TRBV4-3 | ASSQDSTGENSGANVLT
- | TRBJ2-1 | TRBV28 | ASSTSPGGNEQF
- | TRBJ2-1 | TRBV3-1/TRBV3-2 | ASSQDGPPSGSRVF
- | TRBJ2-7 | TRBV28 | ASKPGHNYEQY
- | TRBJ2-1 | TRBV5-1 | ASSLTSGGPNEQF
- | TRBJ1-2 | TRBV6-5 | ASAEQGIMEGYT
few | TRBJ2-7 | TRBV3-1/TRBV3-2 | ASTLAGGGHEQY
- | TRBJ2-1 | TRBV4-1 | ASSQDPGTSGEQF
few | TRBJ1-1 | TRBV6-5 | ATLTGINTEAF
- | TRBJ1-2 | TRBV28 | ASSSSGYT
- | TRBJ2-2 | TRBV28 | ASSIGGRTGELF
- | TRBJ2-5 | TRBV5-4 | ASSLAAQGGKETQY
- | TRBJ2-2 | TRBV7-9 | ASSLDGTGELF
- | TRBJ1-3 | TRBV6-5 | ASSSGQGATGNTIY
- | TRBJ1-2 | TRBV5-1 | ASRPTTDYYGYT
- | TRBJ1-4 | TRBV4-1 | ASSQDLGASDEKLF
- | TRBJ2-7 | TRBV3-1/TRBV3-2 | ASSQEGILDSYEQY
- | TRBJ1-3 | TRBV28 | ASRQGQPGNTIY
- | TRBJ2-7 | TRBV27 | ASSLEWPAASSYEQY
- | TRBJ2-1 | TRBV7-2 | ASSLGLAVREQF
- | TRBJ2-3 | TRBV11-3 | ASSAGQGATDTQY
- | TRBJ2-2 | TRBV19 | ASNPQTSRGGGELF
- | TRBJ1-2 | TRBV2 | ASSPDRIGYT
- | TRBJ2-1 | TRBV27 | ASSLSVRLAGYNEQF
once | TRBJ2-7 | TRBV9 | ASSVNGRDGSYEQY